The clone carrying this TCR beta chain has at least ten counts. The data stem from a study of T cells in Graves' hyperthyroidism and ophthalmopathy. TCR beta CDR3 regions were amplified from RNA transcripts. HTBI primers were used for first-round RT-PCR of the TCR CDR3. Using its own MiXCR run on the multiplex PCR reads, TCRdb lists one record per CDR3 protein. The repertoire holds a few hundred thousand distinct CDR3 sequences, with less than 25% as singletons. The sample comprised blood. The sequence came from a man younger than 35 with Graves' hyperthyroidism.

CDR3 protein: CASSMRGTLMGYTF. The DNA for the CDR3 is TGTGCCAGTAGTATGCGGGGGACCTTGATGGGCTACACCTTC. The chain links TRBV19 to TRBJ1-2; D may be TRBD1 (5 bases). Trimming removed 3 bases at V and 8 bases at J, with 16 bases between. The CDR3 has 14 residues. The V gene's germline CDR1 is LNHDA and CDR2 SQIVND (reference sequence). Full variable domain (rest looked up from reference TRBV19 and TRBJ1-2): DGGITQSPKYLFRKEGQNVTLSCEQNLNHDAMYWYRQDPGQGLRLIYYSQIVNDFQKGDIAEGYSVSREKKESFPLTVTSAQKNPTAFYLCASSMRGTLMGYTFGSGTRLTVV.